Presented here are 27 T cell receptor beta chains from one specimen sequenced in a study of shared clonotypes between healthy human individuals. Generated by immunoSEQ multiplex PCR, the TCRdb table keeps only in-frame clones and is missing some. The sample lists roughly 1,500,000 clones, 95% to 99% occurring once. Sequenced input: naive CD4+ T cells sorted from blood. Subset: CD45RA+ positively selected. Every receptor here comes from a man under 40 in good health.

The chain is built from TRBV10-3 and TRBJ2-5; D not certain. V was cut by 8 bases and J by 0 bases, with 7 bases left in between. The CDR3 totals 12 residues. Germline V lookup: CDR1 ENHRY, CDR2 SYGVKD. The CDR3 spells CAIQDYQETQYF. CDR3 nucleotides: TGTGCCATCCAGGATTACCAAGAGACCCAGTACTTC.

The CDR3 is CASRRTSGTTDTQYF. The CDR3 DNA is TGTGCCAGCAGAAGGACTAGCGGGACCACAGATACGCAGTATTTT. The V call is TRBV27, the J call TRBJ2-3, with 12 bases fitting TRBD2. The germline gives CDR1 MNHEY, CDR2 SMNVEV (reference sequence). This CDR3 contains 15 residues. V shed 6 bases, J shed 2 bases, and the junction held 3 bases outside the gene matches.

This rearrangement joins TRBV30 to TRBJ1-1; D gene ambiguous. The germline V gene encodes CDR1 GTSNPN and CDR2 SVGIG (reference sequence). The CDR3 has 13 residues. Trimming removed 2 bases from V and 1 base from J, with 8 bases in between. The CDR3 sequence is CAWSRAQNTEAFF. In DNA, the CDR3 is TGTGCCTGGAGTCGAGCGCAGAACACTGAAGCTTTCTTT. The complete variable domain, with remaining parts taken from reference TRBV30 and TRBJ1-1, reads SQTIHQWPATLVQPVGSPLSLECTVEGTSNPNLYWYRQAAGRGLQLLFYSVGIGQISSEVPQNLSASRPQDRQFILSSKKLLLSDSGFYLCAWSRAQNTEAFFGQGTRLTVV.

Concerning this clone itself: Other DNA variants within this sample encode the same CDR3. V is TRBV15 and J is TRBJ2-5; D may be TRBD2 (6 bases). Germline CDR1 and CDR2: LNHNV and YYDKDF (reference sequence). With 0 bases removed from V and 5 bases from J, the gap between germline ends came to 10 bases. This CDR3 spans 14 amino acids. The CDR3 nucleotides read TGTGCCACCAGCAGAGAGGGACTGGGGGAGACCCAGTACTTC. Its translation: CATSREGLGETQYF.

The J gene is TRBJ2-3, the V gene TRBV19; perhaps TRBD1 as D (5 bases). The germline V and J ends were trimmed by 7 bases and 0 bases, with 11 bases remaining between them. From germline, CDR1 is LNHDA and CDR2 SQIVND (reference sequence). The length of the CDR3 is 14 residues. For the CDR3, the DNA is TGTGCCAGTATGGGGCAGGTGAGCACAGATACGCAGTATTTT. This translates into CASMGQVSTDTQYF.

The chain has TRBV28 and TRBJ2-7; 12 positions match TRBD2. The CDR3 consists of 17 residues. Germline lookup yields CDR1 MDHEN and CDR2 SYDVKM. Trimming at V came to 7 bases and at J to 2 bases, leaving 12 bases not matched to a gene. This CDR3 reads CASMSSLAGGEPYEQYF. The CDR3 DNA sequence: TGTGCCAGCATGTCGTCGCTAGCGGGAGGGGAGCCCTACGAGCAGTACTTC.

The chain combines TRBV27 with TRBJ1-1; perhaps TRBD1 as D (6 bases). V was trimmed by 5 bases and J by 3 bases, leaving 13 bases between them. CDR1 and CDR2 (germline): MNHEY, SMNVEV (reference sequence). The CDR3 contains 14 residues. CDR3 bases: TGTGCCAGCAGTCCCGGGACACCGGACACTGAAGCTTTCTTT. Protein sequence: CASSPGTPDTEAFF.

The chain employs TRBV7-8 and TRBJ1-1, with 7 bases that match TRBD1. The V gene end was trimmed by 5 bases and the J gene end by 1 base; junction bases not matched to a gene: 7. Looked up from germline, CDR1 is SGHVS and CDR2 is FQNEAQ. This CDR3 has 15 residues. CDR3 nucleotide sequence: TGTGCCAGCAGCCCAAGACAGGGCACGAACACTGAAGCTTTCTTT. This codes for CASSPRQGTNTEAFF.

This chain joins TRBV28 and TRBJ2-1; D is unresolved. CDR3 length: 15 amino acids. Trimming took 3 bases from V and 2 from J, leaving 11 bases between them. Looked up from germline, CDR1 is MDHEN and CDR2 is SYDVKM. In nucleotides, the CDR3 is TGTGCCAGCAGTTTGCAGCTAGGCCCCTACAATGAGCAGTTCTTC. Translated: CASSLQLGPYNEQFF.

This chain joins TRBV2 and TRBJ1-1; no definite D call. The V end lost 1 base, the J end lost 6 bases, and 9 bases lay between the germline ends. CDR1 is SNHLY, CDR2 FYNNEI, per germline. The length of the CDR3 is 13 residues. The CDR3 nucleotides read TGTGCCAGCAGTGAAGAGGGCAGCTCTGAAGCTTTCTTT. This translates into CASSEEGSSEAFF.

The rearrangement links TRBV4-1 to TRBJ1-3; D is possibly TRBD1 (6 bases). CDR1 is MGHRA, CDR2 YSYEKL, per germline. Trimming removed 3 bases at V and 2 bases at J, with 17 bases between. This CDR3 comprises 17 residues. The CDR3 protein is CASSQMETGLTGNTIYF. The CDR3 DNA is TGCGCCAGCAGCCAGATGGAGACAGGTCTGACTGGAAACACCATATATTTT.

This sequence joins TRBV2 and TRBJ2-7; D possibly uses TRBD1 or TRBD2 (5 bases each). This CDR3 contains 14 residues. The germline V and J ends were trimmed by 6 bases and 1 base, with 13 bases remaining between them. Germline-derived CDR1 and CDR2 are SNHLY and FYNNEI. Here the CDR3 reads CASRTGTDSYEQYF. The CDR3 nucleotides read TGTGCCAGCAGAACCGGGACGGATTCCTACGAGCAGTACTTC.

Only one count was recorded for this clone. The chain joins TRBV28 to TRBJ2-7; D remains unclear. The germline V gene encodes CDR1 MDHEN and CDR2 SYDVKM. V was pared by 3 bases and J by 3 bases, with 12 bases between. The length of the CDR3 is 14 residues. CDR3 protein: CASSFSPRVYEQYF. The CDR3 DNA sequence: TGTGCCAGCAGTTTTTCCCCTCGGGTCTACGAGCAGTACTTC.

The chain has TRBV12-5 and TRBJ2-3; D remains unclear. This CDR3 region has 13 residues. Looked up from germline, CDR1 is LGHNT and CDR2 is FRNRAP. Trimming took off 1 base at V and 6 bases at J, with 8 bases between the two ends. The CDR3 bases are TGTGCTAGTGGTTTGGGGGTATCGGATACGCAGTATTTT. This gives the protein CASGLGVSDTQYF. The full variable domain, its missing parts supplied by reference TRBV12-5 and TRBJ2-3, is DARVTQTPRHKVTEMGQEVTMRCQPILGHNTVFWYRQTMMQGLELLAYFRNRAPLDDSGMPKDRFSAEMPDATLATLKIQPSEPRDSAVYFCASGLGVSDTQYFGPGTRLTVL.

This clone showed up just once. The chain links TRBV29-1 to TRBJ2-7, with TRBD1 matching 9 bases. J gave up 2 bases and V 4 bases, and 6 bases lay outside the gene matches. The CDR3 covers 14 residues. CDR1 and CDR2 from the germline V gene are SQVTM and ANQGSEA. CDR3 sequence reads: CSVAGTGTPYEQYF. CDR3 nucleotide sequence: TGCAGCGTTGCCGGGACAGGGACCCCCTACGAGCAGTACTTC.

The V call is TRBV7-9, the J call TRBJ2-1; TRBD1 is a possible D gene (5 bases). Deletions cut 4 bases from V and 3 bases from J, with 19 bases between. CDR1 is SEHNR, CDR2 FQNEAQ, per germline (reference sequence). The CDR3 covers 17 residues. The chain's CDR3 is CASSSPRVDRNYNEQFF. CDR3 nucleotides: TGTGCCAGCAGCTCGCCCCGGGTAGACAGAAACTACAATGAGCAGTTCTTC.

The DNA of the CDR3 is TGTGCCAGTAGGGGATTTGACAATCAGCCCCAGCATTTT. Amino acids: CASRGFDNQPQHF. The rearrangement joins TRBV19 to TRBJ1-5; D not certain. Trimming stripped 6 bases from V and 3 bases from J, with 9 bases between. Per the germline V gene, CDR1 is LNHDA and CDR2 is SQIVND (reference sequence). The length of the CDR3 is 13 residues.

This rearrangement joins TRBV11-2 to TRBJ2-7; 13 bases fit TRBD2. J was trimmed by 2 bases and V by 4 bases; bases with no gene match: 5. The germline V gene has CDR1 SGHAT and CDR2 FQNNGV. The CDR3 loop spans 16 amino acids. The CDR3 DNA reads as TGTGCCAGCAGCTCTACTAGCGGGAGGGCCGCCTACGAGCAGTACTTC. Translation: CASSSTSGRAAYEQYF.

This clone came up once. This rearrangement joins TRBV9 to TRBJ2-5, with 11 bases lining up with TRBD1. V shed 4 bases, J shed 1 base, and the junction held 6 bases outside the gene matches. Germline V CDR1 and CDR2: SGDLS, YYNGEE. This CDR3 is built from 16 residues. CDR3 region: CASSPGDRGTQETQYF. The CDR3 region has the DNA TGTGCCAGCAGCCCGGGGGACAGGGGGACCCAAGAGACCCAGTACTTC.

This chain joins TRBV9 and TRBJ2-3; unclear D gene. The V end lost 6 bases, the J end lost 2 bases, and 10 bases lay between the germline ends. The CDR3 has 13 amino acids. From germline, CDR1 is SGDLS and CDR2 YYNGEE. CDR3 nucleotide sequence: TGTGCCAGCAACGTCGCTACCACAGATACGCAGTATTTT. It yields the protein CASNVATTDTQYF.

The rearrangement uses TRBV7-2 and TRBJ1-2, with 7 nucleotides matching TRBD1. The germline V gene encodes CDR1 SGHTA and CDR2 FQGNSA. With V trimmed by 1 base and J by 4 bases, 9 bases remained unmatched. This CDR3 has 16 amino acids. The CDR3 coding sequence is TGTGCCAGCAGCTTAGGTGGGACAGAGAAGTTCTATGGCTACACCTTC. It codes for CASSLGGTEKFYGYTF. Variable domain in full (rest from reference TRBV7-2 and TRBJ1-2): GAGVSQSPSNKVTEKGKDVELRCDPISGHTALYWYRQSLGQGLEFLIYFQGNSAPDKSGLPSDRFSAERTGGSVSTLTIQRTQQEDSAVYLCASSLGGTEKFYGYTFGSGTRLTVV.

This chain connects TRBV28 to TRBJ1-1; 9 bases map to TRBD1. Losses at the gene ends were 8 bases for V and 2 bases for J; bases not matched to a gene: 6. Germline CDR1 MDHEN, CDR2 SYDVKM. The CDR3 is 14 amino acids. The CDR3 here is CASVYRGPNTEAFF. DNA for the CDR3: TGTGCCAGCGTATACAGGGGGCCCAACACTGAAGCTTTCTTT.

This chain uses TRBV2 with TRBJ2-7, with 10 bases fitting TRBD1. The CDR3 is 16 residues long. The V and J ends lost 3 bases and 0 bases, in that order; junction bases with no gene match: 5. Germline values: CDR1 SNHLY, CDR2 FYNNEI. The CDR3, as DNA: TGTGCCAGCAGTGATAGGGACAGGGGTATCTCCTACGAGCAGTACTTC. Translated, it gives CASSDRDRGISYEQYF.

The gene calls are TRBV9 and TRBJ2-3; a possible D gene is TRBD1 (6 bases). The germline V gene has CDR1 SGDLS and CDR2 YYNGEE. The V end was cut by 4 bases, the J end by 2 bases, with 17 bases between. The CDR3 sequence is 16 residues long. In nucleotides, the CDR3 is TGTGCCAGCAGCCCCCTACAGGGAAGTATCACAGATACGCAGTATTTT. It translates to CASSPLQGSITDTQYF.

The chain carries TRBV9 and TRBJ2-1; D call uncertain. The CDR3 spans 15 residues. The V end lost 4 bases, the J end lost 4 bases, and 15 bases lay between the germline ends. Germline-derived CDR1 and CDR2 are SGDLS and YYNGEE. CDR3 sequence: CASSPRVGPYNEQFF. In DNA form, the CDR3 reads TGTGCCAGCAGCCCCCGCGTAGGCCCTTACAATGAGCAGTTCTTC.

The chain uses TRBV5-1 and TRBJ1-4, with a tentative D call TRBD1 (6 bases). V was clipped by 0 bases and J by 1 base, with 10 bases between them. The CDR3 covers 16 residues. The germline CDR1 and CDR2 sequences are SGHRS and YFSETQ. The CDR3, as DNA: TGCGCCAGCAGCTTGGGGACAGCTATAACTAATGAAAAACTGTTTTTT. This codes for CASSLGTAITNEKLFF.

CDR3 DNA sequence: TGCAGTGTTGGGAGGATCGAGCAGTACTTC. It translates to CSVGRIEQYF. J is TRBJ2-7 and V is TRBV20-1; possibly TRBD2 for D (6 bases). Between the trimmed V and J ends, which lost 7 bases and 6 bases, there was a span of 10 bases. The CDR3 extends over 10 amino acids. Germline V lookup: CDR1 DFQATT, CDR2 SNEGSKA (reference sequence).